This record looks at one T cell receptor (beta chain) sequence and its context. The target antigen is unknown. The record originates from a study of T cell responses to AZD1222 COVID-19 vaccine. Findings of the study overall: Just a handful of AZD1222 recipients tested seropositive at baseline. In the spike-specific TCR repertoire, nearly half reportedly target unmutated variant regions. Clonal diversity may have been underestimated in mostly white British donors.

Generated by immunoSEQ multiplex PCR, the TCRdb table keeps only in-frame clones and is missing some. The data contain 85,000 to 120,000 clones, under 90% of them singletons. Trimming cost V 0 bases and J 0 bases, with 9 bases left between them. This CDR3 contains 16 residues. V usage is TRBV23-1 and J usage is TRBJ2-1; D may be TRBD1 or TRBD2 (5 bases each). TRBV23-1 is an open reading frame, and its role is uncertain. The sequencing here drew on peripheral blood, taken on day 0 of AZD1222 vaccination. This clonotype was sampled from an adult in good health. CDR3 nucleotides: TGCGCCAGCAGTCAATCAGGGGAGCGCTCCTACAATGAGCAGTTCTTC. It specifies CASSQSGERSYNEQFF.